This T cell receptor beta chain was recorded in a study of CD8 T cells in Susac syndrome. It was with random hexamers that about 0.45 to 1 ug RNA was reverse transcribed. TCRdb redid the calling of the immunoSEQ multiplex PCR reads with MiXCR, one entry per CDR3 protein. The sample carries 150,000 to 200,000 distinct CDR3 sequences, just under 95% recorded once. This CDR3 is 13 amino acids long. The germline V and J ends were trimmed by 4 bases and 6 bases, with 16 bases remaining between them. The germline V gene has CDR1 SQVTM and CDR2 ANQGSEA. The chain employs TRBV29-1 and TRBJ2-7; tentative D call: TRBD2 (7 bases). The origin of this receptor is a human donor with Susac syndrome. Sequenced input: CD4+ T cells from PBMCs. CDR3 bases: TGCAGCGTTGCTTACGGGGGGCTCGGCGAGCAGTACTTC. This encodes CSVAYGGLGEQYF.